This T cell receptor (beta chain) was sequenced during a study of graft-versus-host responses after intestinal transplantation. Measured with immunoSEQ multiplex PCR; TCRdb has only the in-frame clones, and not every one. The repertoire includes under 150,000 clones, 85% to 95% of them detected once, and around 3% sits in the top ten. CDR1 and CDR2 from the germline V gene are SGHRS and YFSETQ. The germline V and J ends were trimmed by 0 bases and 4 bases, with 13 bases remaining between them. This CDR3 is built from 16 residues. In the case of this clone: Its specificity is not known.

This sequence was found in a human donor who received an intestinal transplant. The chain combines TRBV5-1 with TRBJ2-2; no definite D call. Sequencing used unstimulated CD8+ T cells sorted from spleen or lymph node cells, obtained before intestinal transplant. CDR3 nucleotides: TGCGCCAGCAGCTTGGGGGATTTAAATCCCACCGGGGAGCTGTTTTTT. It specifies CASSLGDLNPTGELFF.